One sample yielded the 5 T cell receptor beta chains listed below, sequenced in a study of beta chain features in type 1 diabetes. Isolated RNA was reverse transcribed in full, so expressed TCRB transcripts were sequenced. Profiling relied on immunoSEQ multiplex PCR, and the TCRdb table lists in-frame clones only, not all of them. The table shows under 200,000 clones, with 8.1% occurring only once. Source material: central memory CD4+ T cells from blood. The receptors originated from a man between 18 and 35 years old in good health.

There are a few counts of this clone. This chain connects TRBV6-6 to TRBJ1-2; D may be TRBD1 (6 bases). The CDR3 extends over 14 amino acids. The germline V gene has CDR1 MNHNY and CDR2 SVGAGI (reference sequence). The V end lost 4 bases, the J end lost 6 bases, and 15 bases lay between the germline ends. Here the CDR3 reads CASSWASGVNGYTF. The CDR3, as DNA: TGTGCCAGCAGTTGGGCGTCAGGGGTAAATGGCTACACCTTC.

The chain combines TRBV28 with TRBJ2-2, with 7 bases fitting TRBD1. Germline CDR1 is MDHEN and CDR2 is SYDVKM. The CDR3 covers 15 residues. V lost 3 bases and J lost 7; bases outside the gene matches: 8. DNA for the CDR3: TGTGCCAGCAGTTTTCGAGACAGGGCCCTCGGGGAGCTGTTTTTT. This encodes CASSFRDRALGELFF.

This clone was detected only a few times. The rearrangement uses TRBV28 and TRBJ1-1, with no clear D. The CDR3 covers 14 residues. Germline V gene sequence: CDR1 MDHEN, CDR2 SYDVKM. Trimming took 2 bases from V and 2 from J, leaving 9 bases between them. CDR3 in amino acids: CASSLQAINTEAFF. In DNA form, the CDR3 reads TGTGCCAGCAGTTTACAAGCTATTAACACTGAAGCTTTCTTT. Looking up the rest from reference TRBV28 and TRBJ1-1 gives the full variable domain: DVKVTQSSRYLVKRTGEKVFLECVQDMDHENMFWYRQDPGLGLRLIYFSYDVKMKEKGDIPEGYSVSREKKERFSLILESASTNQTSMYLCASSLQAINTEAFFGQGTRLTVV.

The genes are TRBV7-2 and TRBJ1-6; maybe TRBD1 (5 bases). The CDR3 spans 16 residues. V was trimmed by 2 bases and J by 10 bases, leaving 18 bases between them. Germline V gene data show CDR1 as SGHTA and CDR2 as FQGNSA. The CDR3 coding sequence is TGTGCCAGCAGCTTATCGCCAGGAGGGGAGGGATCACCCCTCCACTTT. Protein product: CASSLSPGGEGSPLHF.

This rearrangement joins TRBV30 to TRBJ1-3; a weak D match, TRBD1 (5 bases). Germline V gives CDR1 GTSNPN, CDR2 SVGIG (reference sequence). Trimming took 3 bases from V and 5 from J, leaving 14 bases between them. This CDR3 is 14 amino acids long. This CDR3 is CAWRSRVARNTIYF. In DNA, the CDR3 is TGTGCCTGGAGAAGCAGGGTAGCCAGAAACACCATATATTTT.